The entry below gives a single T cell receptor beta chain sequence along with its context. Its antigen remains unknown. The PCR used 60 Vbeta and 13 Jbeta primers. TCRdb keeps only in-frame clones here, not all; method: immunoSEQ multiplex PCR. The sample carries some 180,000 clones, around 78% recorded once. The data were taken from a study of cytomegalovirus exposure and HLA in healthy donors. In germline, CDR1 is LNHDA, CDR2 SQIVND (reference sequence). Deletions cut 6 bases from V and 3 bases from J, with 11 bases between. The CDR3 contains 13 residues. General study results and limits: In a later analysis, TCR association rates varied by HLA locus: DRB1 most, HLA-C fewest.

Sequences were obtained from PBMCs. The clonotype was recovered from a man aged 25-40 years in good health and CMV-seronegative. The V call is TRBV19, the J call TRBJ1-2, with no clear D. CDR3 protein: CASRPGIYYGYTF. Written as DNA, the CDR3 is TGTGCCAGTAGACCGGGTATCTACTATGGCTACACCTTC.